This entry lists 22 T cell receptor beta chains sequenced from one sample in a study of blood T cells in healthy people across ages. A second PCR, run for roughly 7 to 12 cycles, used a sample-barcoded 5' primer plus a J-beta primer mix. TCRdb re-called the 5' RACE reads with MiXCR, one entry per CDR3 protein. Of 650,000 to 1,000,000 distinct CDR3 sequences in the sample, 36% were seen once. The sequencing sample was made of blood. The receptor set was obtained from a man aged 18 to 29 in good health.

In this sample, this clonotype turned up many times. The chain combines TRBV5-1 with TRBJ2-6, with D uncertain. The germline V gene has CDR1 SGHRS and CDR2 YFSETQ. There are 13 residues in the CDR3. V was cut by 5 bases and J by 2 bases, with 5 bases left in between. DNA for the CDR3: TGCGCCAGCAGTAAACCTGGGGCCAACGTCCTGACTTTC. Translating it yields CASSKPGANVLTF.

V is TRBV4-2 and J is TRBJ1-5; 9 bases are a match to TRBD1. Per germline, CDR1 LGHNA and CDR2 YNFKEQ. This CDR3 is built from 16 residues. V gave up 0 bases and J gave up 5 bases; unmatched junction bases: 5. DNA for the CDR3: TGTGCCAGCAGCCAAGAGGGTCGGACAGGGGATCAGCCCCAGCATTTT. Translated, it gives CASSQEGRTGDQPQHF.

This chain joins TRBV9 and TRBJ2-5, with unresolved D. The CDR3 is made up of 15 amino acids. The germline gives CDR1 SGDLS, CDR2 YYNGEE. The ends were cut back, 2 bases at V and 11 bases at J, with 22 bases in the middle. The CDR3 region has the DNA TGTGCCAGCAGCGTCGGATACAGCTCCTACAATGAGCAGTACTTC. It codes for CASSVGYSSYNEQYF.

In this sample, this clonotype turned up many times. The chain joins TRBV7-2 to TRBJ2-3, with D unresolved. CDR1 SGHTA and CDR2 FQGNSA come from the germline V gene. Trimming took 0 bases from V and 9 from J, leaving 19 bases between them. The length of the CDR3 is 16 residues. The CDR3 spells CASSLALRLRGETQYF. CDR3 bases: TGTGCCAGCAGCTTAGCGCTGCGCCTGCGTGGGGAAACGCAGTATTTT.

At least ten counts were recorded for this clonotype. The CDR3 nucleotides are TGCAGCGTTCTGGCAACAGGGCAGCCCCAGCATTTT. Amino acid sequence: CSVLATGQPQHF. V is TRBV29-1 and J is TRBJ1-5, with D possibly matching TRBD1 (6 bases). Germline V gives CDR1 SQVTM, CDR2 ANQGSEA. Trimming removed 5 bases at V and 7 bases at J, with 12 bases between. The CDR3 extends over 12 amino acids.

This clonotype was seen more than once but under ten times. The rearrangement links TRBV12-3 or TRBV12-4 to TRBJ2-1; 11 positions match TRBD2. This CDR3 has 15 residues. V shed 0 bases and J 10 bases; nucleotides not matched to a gene: 5. The CDR3 loop is CASSLASGGAREQFF. CDR3 nucleotide sequence: TGTGCCAGCAGTTTAGCTAGCGGGGGGGCAAGGGAGCAGTTCTTC.

This chain uses TRBV20-1 with TRBJ2-3; 9 bases fit TRBD2. The V gene's germline CDR1 is DFQATT and CDR2 SNEGSKA (reference sequence). The V and J ends lost 3 bases and 3 bases, in that order; junction bases with no gene match: 7. This CDR3 comprises 15 residues. In DNA form, the CDR3 reads TGCAGTGCTAGTCGGCGGGGGGGCTTAACAGATACGCAGTATTTT. Residues: CSASRRGGLTDTQYF.

This chain joins TRBV12-3 or TRBV12-4 and TRBJ2-3; D perhaps matches TRBD2 (6 bases). This CDR3 has 13 amino acids. Trimming removed 5 bases at V and 4 bases at J, with 10 bases between. CDR3 bases: TGTGCCAGCAGTGGGACTTGGGCAGATACGCAGTATTTT. Translating gives CASSGTWADTQYF.

The rearrangement joins TRBV20-1 to TRBJ2-1; tentative D call: TRBD1 (6 bases). The germline CDR1 and CDR2 sequences are DFQATT and SNEGSKA (reference sequence). This CDR3 is built from 15 residues. Trimming took off 4 bases at V and 7 bases at J, with 20 bases between the two ends. For the CDR3, the DNA is TGCAGTGCTACGCGCCCCGGGACATGGTCTAATGAGCAGTTCTTC. Translating it yields CSATRPGTWSNEQFF.

The chain has TRBV29-1 and TRBJ1-2, with 7 bases identical to TRBD1. This CDR3 has 15 residues. With 4 bases clipped from V and 8 bases from J, the junction kept 16 bases outside the gene matches. The V gene's germline CDR1 is SQVTM and CDR2 ANQGSEA. The CDR3 spells CSVGEPGGKFEGYTF. Here the CDR3 DNA reads TGCAGCGTTGGGGAGCCAGGGGGGAAGTTTGAGGGCTACACCTTC.

This clonotype was seen at least ten times. The rearrangement uses TRBV4-2 and TRBJ2-5, with D unclear. The CDR3 contains 15 residues. Deletions cut 0 bases from V and 0 bases from J, with 8 bases between. Germline-derived CDR1 and CDR2 are LGHNA and YNFKEQ. CDR3 amino acids: CASSQEGSNQETQYF. The CDR3 coding sequence is TGTGCCAGCAGCCAAGAGGGCAGCAACCAAGAGACCCAGTACTTC.

Comments on this clonotype: Since a much larger clone is just one base distant, this may be a read error. The chain carries TRBV7-6 and TRBJ2-1; D is ambiguous. The germline CDR1 and CDR2 sequences are SGHVS and FNYEAQ. CDR3 length: 13 amino acids. The ends were cut back, 4 bases at V and 13 bases at J, with 17 bases in the middle. CDR3 protein: CASSSTIQERQFF. The DNA for the CDR3 is TGTGCCAGCAGCTCGACCATCCAGGAACGCCAGTTCTTC. Based on the CDR3 plus reference TRBV7-6 and TRBJ2-1, the full variable domain is GAGVSQSPRYKVTKRGQDVALRCDPISGHVSLYWYRQALGQGPEFLTYFNYEAQQDKSGLPNDRFSAERPEGSISTLTIQRTEQRDSAMYRCASSSTIQERQFFGPGTRLTVL.

The genes are TRBV7-2 and TRBJ2-3; no firm D call. The germline CDR1 and CDR2 sequences are SGHTA and FQGNSA. V shed 5 bases and J shed 2 bases, with 20 bases lying between them. The CDR3 sequence is 17 residues long. The CDR3 DNA is TGTGCCAGCAGCCCCCGCCGCACAGCAAAAATCACAGATACGCAGTATTTT. It codes for CASSPRRTAKITDTQYF.

The V gene is TRBV3-1, the J gene TRBJ2-3, with a tentative D call TRBD2 (5 bases). The V and J ends lost 0 bases and 4 bases respectively, with 14 bases between them. The CDR3 has 16 residues. From germline, CDR1 is LGHDT and CDR2 YNNKEL (reference sequence). CDR3 nucleotide sequence: TGTGCCAGCAGCCAAGATCCACAGCTCGGGGCAGATACGCAGTATTTT. Amino acid sequence: CASSQDPQLGADTQYF.

This chain links TRBV20-1 with TRBJ2-7, with D possibly TRBD2 on 6 matching bases. Trimming took off 4 bases at V and 10 bases at J, with 11 bases between the two ends. Germline CDR1 reads DFQATT; CDR2 reads SNEGSKA (reference sequence). CDR3 length: 10 residues. The CDR3, as DNA: TGCAGTGCTAAGGGAGGCACCCAGTACTTC. Protein product: CSAKGGTQYF.

Comments on this clonotype: Germline and junction disagree at one end, which may indicate a read error. The rearrangement joins TRBV4-3 to TRBJ2-7; D is undetermined. The CDR3 is 15 residues long. Germline CDR1 LGHNA, CDR2 YSLEER. CDR3 sequence: CAGSQGPGNSYEQYF. Written as DNA, the CDR3 is TGCGCCGGCAGCCAAGGACCCGGAAACTCCTACGAGCAGTACTTC.

This sequence joins TRBV4-3 and TRBJ2-2; 9 bases are shared with TRBD2. Looked up from germline, CDR1 is LGHNA and CDR2 is YSLEER. Trimming at V came to 4 bases and at J to 1 base, leaving 16 bases not matched to a gene. CDR3 size: 20 residues. The CDR3: CASSLLKAISGGLNTGELFF. The CDR3 DNA sequence: TGCGCCAGCAGCCTCTTAAAGGCCATTAGCGGGGGCCTGAACACCGGGGAGCTGTTTTTT.

The chain couples TRBV19 to TRBJ2-3, with 8 bases lining up with TRBD1. This CDR3 contains 14 residues. Per the germline V gene, CDR1 is LNHDA and CDR2 is SQIVND (reference sequence). Trimming took 5 bases from V and 6 from J; bases not matched to a gene: 7. The CDR3: CASSAAGGSDTQYF. DNA for the CDR3: TGTGCCAGTAGTGCGGCAGGGGGCTCCGATACGCAGTATTTT.

As regards this clonotype: Given a much more abundant clone one base away, this may be a read error. This chain uses TRBV12-3 or TRBV12-4 with TRBJ2-5, with D perhaps being TRBD1 or TRBD2 (5 bases each). The CDR3 extends over 14 amino acids. CDR3 DNA: TGTGCCAGCACTATGGGACGGCATCAAGGGACCCAGTACTTC. This encodes CASTMGRHQGTQYF.

The J gene is TRBJ1-1, the V gene TRBV4-3, with a tentative D call TRBD1 (6 bases). Trimming stripped 0 bases from V and 1 base from J, with 9 bases between. Germline CDR1 and CDR2: LGHNA and YSLEER. The CDR3 runs 15 residues. The CDR3 sequence is CASSQDRGANTEAFF. The DNA for the CDR3 is TGCGCCAGCAGCCAAGATCGGGGGGCGAACACTGAAGCTTTCTTT.

This chain connects TRBV5-6 to TRBJ2-4; D possibly matches TRBD1 or TRBD2 (5 bases each). TRBJ2-7 matches the DNA end more closely, so the J call is doubtful. This CDR3 contains 20 residues. Germline V gives CDR1 SGHDT, CDR2 YYEEEE. CDR3 DNA sequence: TGTGCCAGCACCAAACCTGTCTCGGGTCGTTTCGGGGCCAGGACCGACGAGCAGTACTTC. It yields the protein CASTKPVSGRFGARTDEQYF.

V and J are TRBV21-1 and TRBJ1-1; TRBD1 is the table's D call, not checked against the DNA. TRBV21-1 is a pseudogene segment. The CDR3 covers 16 residues. In nucleotides, the CDR3 is TGTGCCAGCAGCAAAGTGAGCCCGGGATTGAACACTGAAGCTTTCTTT. This codes for CASSKVSPGLNTEAFF.